This TCR beta chain was captured in a study of blood T cell repertoires in COVID-19 (TCRdb year 2020). Broadly, across the study: Collaborator samples came from the United States, Italy and Spain and covered acute and convalescent phases of COVID-19. The repertoires were released in a freely available public database intended as a resource for research on the immune response to SARS-CoV-2. Subjects who had been exposed to COVID-19, were actively infected with it, or had recovered from it provided the deeply sampled blood TCRbeta repertoires that made up the dataset. Samples came from the ongoing ImmuneRACE study (first 160 participants) plus 1,254 subjects from 6 global collaborators. A de-identified subject ID, COVID-19 status, age in years and sex were almost always included in the sample metadata. The prospective study material was composed of cDNA or gDNA derived from T cells, B-cell-depleted T cells, or PBMCs. Where HLA class I and class II types were available, the types were taken from metadata supplied by the sample provider, not from assay-based typing.

At one collaborating source in Seattle, patients were enrolled during active infection and were followed longitudinally through the course of disease. Whole blood was collected in K2EDTA tubes by collaborating institutions according to the institutions' own protocols. For TCRbeta analysis, collaborator samples were shipped as frozen whole blood, as isolated PBMCs, or as DNA extracted from either sample type. General conclusions and limits of the study: Clinical and demographic metadata were provided uncurated, with the amount varying by source and participant.

TCRbeta CDR3 regions were amplified from genomic DNA by means of the immunoSEQ Assay, a bias-controlled multiplex PCR. Under the source paper's analysis protocol: The number of nucleated cells in each sample was estimated by amplification of reference gene primers within the assay. Sequence reads were collapsed and filtered to measure the absolute abundance of every unique TCRbeta CDR3 rearrangement. Productive Simpson clonality was computed per sample as the square root of Simpson's diversity index over productive rearrangements. TCRdb re-hosts the immuneACCESS table, in-frame sequences only. Its copies lack some clones; in the studies checked, an unresolved V gene accounts for under half of them, and the cause for the rest is not known. The DNA gave D and trimming, while V, J and clone size come from that table. The sample yields some 150,000 clones; around 85% were counted once. 0.63% of the sample goes to the ten largest clones.

On this clone itself: Its recognized antigen is unknown. Base qualities were left out, and no much larger clone turns up one base away.

The sample comprised peripheral blood. The TCR comes from a man between 60 and 70 years old with COVID-19, enrolled during active disease.

The nucleotide sequence is TGTGCCAGCAGCCAACCCAAAGGAGGCGGCAACACTGAAGCTTTCTTT. The encoded protein is CASSQPKGGGNTEAFF. The rearrangement joined TRBV3-1 (or the pseudogene TRBV3-2) to TRBJ1-1; confidence is insufficient to name the D gene. V was cut back by 2 bases and J by 2 bases, leaving a gap of 15 bases between them. CDR1 and CDR2 (LGHDT, YNNKEL) derive from the germline V gene (reference sequence). The CDR3, cysteine through phenylalanine, is 16 amino acids long. Of all the DNA, just the CDR3 is kept, 48 bases in frame from base 1.